What follows is one TCR beta chain and its context. Its target is not known. Every specimen provided 1-10 million cryopreserved PBMC before DNA extraction took place. This sample is part of a study of long-term antiretroviral therapy in people with HIV. CDR1 LGHNA and CDR2 YNFKEQ come from the germline V gene. The CDR3 extends over 15 amino acids. After removal of 0 bases from V and 6 bases from J, the junction contained 0 bases not matched to a gene. Study results and caveats: With ART, diversity went up but was still lower than in transplant donor controls. Controls exceeded HIV repertoires in CDR3 length range.

At survey level, the immunoSEQ assay was run in its v3.0 version. Sequencing was performed with immunoSEQ multiplex PCR; in TCRdb, only in-frame clones are kept and a portion is missing. The sample shows about 22,000 clones, 85% of them seen only once. This receptor was taken from a man aged 18 to 30 with HIV. The sample here was unsorted PBMCs, taken 4 years after starting antiretroviral therapy. The genes are TRBV4-2 and TRBJ2-2, with 11 bases aligning to TRBD2. CDR3 region: CASSQDSGGAGELFF. The CDR3 DNA reads as TGTGCCAGCAGCCAAGATAGCGGGGGGGCCGGGGAGCTGTTTTTT.